The T cell receptor beta chain under discussion was sequenced for a study of cytomegalovirus exposure and HLA in healthy donors. Study-wide background: Early on, a data release was issued that held roughly 84 million unique TCRs from HLA-typed donors. For the 300 to 400 genotyped donors, about 79% fell within the Caucasian-associated ancestry cluster. Whole-study findings and limits: With high specificity and sensitivity, the classifier reportedly diagnosed cytomegalovirus status. In a later analysis, most CMV-associated TCR beta chains appeared HLA-restricted.

The V gene end was trimmed by 6 bases and the J gene end by 5 bases; junction bases not matched to a gene: 9. The CDR3 consists of 15 residues. Germline V lookup: CDR1 MNHEY, CDR2 SVGAGI. The study ran its PCR with 60 Vbeta and 13 Jbeta primers. TCRdb keeps only in-frame clones here, not all; method: immunoSEQ multiplex PCR. The repertoire holds some 100,000 clones, over 65% seen once, with approximately 2.6% in the top ten. Concerning this clone itself: Its antigen is currently unknown.

The sequence derives from a female donor in good health and CMV-seronegative. The chain carries TRBV6-5 and TRBJ2-2, with 7 nucleotides matching TRBD1. Sequences were obtained from PBMCs. Here the CDR3 reads CASRDRTKLTGELFF. The DNA for the CDR3 is TGTGCCAGCAGGGACAGGACCAAATTGACCGGGGAGCTGTTTTTT.